A single sample gave rise to the 30 T cell receptor beta chains below, sequenced in a study of T cell repertoires in cytomegalovirus infection. TCRdb reprocessed the reads via MiXCR and lists one record per CDR3 protein. This table holds 650,000 to 850,000 distinct CDR3 sequences, just under 30% found once. These receptors have no known antigen. The sample consisted of cultured CD8+ T cells from PBMCs, taken from culture after CMV antigen stimulation. Receptor source: a human donor in good health (CMV status not recorded). Some clones in this sample may be carry-over from other donors' samples.

The chain recombines TRBV4-1 with TRBJ1-2, with TRBD1 matching 7 bases. The germline CDR1 and CDR2 sequences are MGHRA and YSYEKL. CDR3 length: 15 residues. With 2 bases clipped from V and 5 bases from J, the junction kept 8 bases outside the gene matches. For the CDR3, the DNA is TGCGCCAGCAGCCAACCTCGACAGGGCTCTTATGGCTACACCTTC. This gives the protein CASSQPRQGSYGYTF.

In its sample, this clonotype was seen a few times. CDR3 nucleotide sequence: TGTGCCAGCAGCCGCTCCCTGGCGGCCGGGAAATATGGCTACACCTTC. It encodes CASSRSLAAGKYGYTF. The V call is TRBV12-3 or TRBV12-4, the J call TRBJ1-2; unclear D gene. CDR3 length: 16 residues. With 6 bases removed from V and 5 bases from J, the gap between germline ends came to 22 bases.

In its sample, this clonotype was seen a few times. This rearrangement joins TRBV7-2 to TRBJ1-5; 7 bases fit TRBD1. This CDR3 comprises 12 residues. CDR1 SGHTA and CDR2 FQGNSA come from the germline V gene. V lost 1 base and J lost 13; bases outside the gene matches: 4. The CDR3 loop reads CASSLGARGQHF. The CDR3 DNA is TGTGCCAGCAGCTTAGGCGCCAGGGGGCAGCATTTT.

This clonotype was detected only a few times. This sequence joins TRBV6-4 and TRBJ2-3, with 9 bases fitting TRBD2. V shed 2 bases and J 5 bases; nucleotides not matched to a gene: 5. Germline V gene lookup returns CDR1 MRHNA and CDR2 SNTAGT. The CDR3 has 15 residues. The CDR3 reads CASSDTRGGIDTQYF. The CDR3 region has the DNA TGTGCCAGCAGTGACACGCGGGGGGGCATAGATACGCAGTATTTT.

This clonotype appeared many times. CDR3 amino acids: CASSLSGAGYEQYV. CDR3 in DNA: TGTGCCAGCAGCCTTAGCGGGGCAGGGTACGAGCAGTACGTC. V gene TRBV7-9 combines with J gene TRBJ2-7; 8 bases fit TRBD2. The CDR3 consists of 14 residues. After removal of 5 bases from V and 4 bases from J, the junction contained 7 bases not matched to a gene. In germline, CDR1 is SEHNR, CDR2 FQNEAQ (reference sequence).

V and J are TRBV7-9 and TRBJ2-1; TRBD2 aligns across 14 bases. Looked up from germline, CDR1 is SEHNR and CDR2 is FQNEAQ (reference sequence). Trimming removed 6 bases from V and 1 base from J; junction bases left unmatched: 5. The CDR3 has 17 residues. For the CDR3, the DNA is TGTGCCAGCAGATCGACTAGCGGGGGGGCTTCCTACAATGAGCAGTTCTTC. As protein: CASRSTSGGASYNEQFF.

This clonotype came up a few times. The chain links TRBV7-2 to TRBJ2-1, with unresolved D. Germline CDR1 reads SGHTA; CDR2 reads FQGNSA. Trimming cost V 1 base and J 0 bases, with 7 bases left between them. The CDR3 consists of 15 residues. The CDR3 loop is CASSLGHSSYNEQFF. The CDR3 nucleotides read TGTGCCAGCAGCTTAGGGCACAGCTCCTACAATGAGCAGTTCTTC. Using reference TRBV7-2 and TRBJ2-1 for the parts outside the CDR3, the full variable domain is GAGVSQSPSNKVTEKGKDVELRCDPISGHTALYWYRQSLGQGLEFLIYFQGNSAPDKSGLPSDRFSAERTGGSVSTLTIQRTQQEDSAVYLCASSLGHSSYNEQFFGPGTRLTVL.

This clonotype was seen at least ten times. V is TRBV7-8 and J is TRBJ1-5; D is possibly TRBD1 (5 bases). The CDR3 runs 16 residues. V lost 0 bases and J lost 0, with 9 bases in between. Germline values: CDR1 SGHVS, CDR2 FQNEAQ. CDR3 residues: CASSLALGGSNQPQHF. The CDR3 region has the DNA TGTGCCAGCAGCTTAGCGTTGGGGGGTAGCAATCAGCCCCAGCATTTT. Using reference TRBV7-8 and TRBJ1-5 for the parts outside the CDR3, the full variable domain is GAGVSQSPRYKVAKRGQDVALRCDPISGHVSLFWYQQALGQGPEFLTYFQNEAQLDKSGLPSDRFFAERPEGSVSTLKIQRTQQEDSAVYLCASSLALGGSNQPQHFGDGTRLSIL.

The chain combines TRBV18 with TRBJ2-7, with a weak D call TRBD2 (5 bases). V was trimmed by 3 bases and J by 11 bases, leaving 14 bases between them. Germline V gene data show CDR1 as KGHSH and CDR2 as LQKENI. CDR3 length equals 12 residues. DNA for the CDR3: TGTGCCAGCTCACCCGGAGCGTGGGAGAAGTACTTC. It encodes CASSPGAWEKYF.

The chain has TRBV9 and TRBJ2-1, with D hard to call. V was clipped by 6 bases and J by 5 bases, with 12 bases between them. This CDR3 contains 13 residues. Germline V gene lookup returns CDR1 SGDLS and CDR2 YYNGEE. In DNA, the CDR3 is TGTGCCAGCACCCCCGATTCGAACAATGAGCAGTTCTTC. It encodes CASTPDSNNEQFF.

This clonotype was found a few times. The chain combines TRBV12-3 or TRBV12-4 with TRBJ2-3, with D hard to call. V was shortened by 6 bases and J by 5 bases, with 12 bases between the two germline ends. This CDR3 is 13 amino acids long. CDR3 sequence (DNA): TGTGCCAGCAGATCTCTGGGGATAGATACGCAGTATTTT. Translation: CASRSLGIDTQYF.

The chain couples TRBV3-1 to TRBJ1-2, with TRBD1 identical over 7 bases. The germline CDR1 and CDR2 sequences are LGHDT and YNNKEL (reference sequence). The CDR3 contains 16 residues. The V and J ends lost 4 bases and 1 base, in that order; junction bases with no gene match: 9. The CDR3 region is CASSLTGTLFNYGYTF. For the CDR3, the DNA is TGTGCCAGCAGCCTGACAGGGACTTTATTTAACTATGGCTACACCTTC.

This chain joins TRBV27 and TRBJ1-5; 7 nucleotides align to TRBD1. Germline V gene lookup returns CDR1 MNHEY and CDR2 SMNVEV (reference sequence). V shed 2 bases, J shed 3 bases, and the junction held 4 bases outside the gene matches. The CDR3 is made up of 15 amino acids. CDR3 bases: TGTGCCAGCAGTTTAGACAGGGCAGACAATCAGCCCCAGCATTTT. This translates into CASSLDRADNQPQHF.

The chain employs TRBV5-6 and TRBJ1-3; D remains unclear. The germline CDR1 and CDR2 sequences are SGHDT and YYEEEE. The V end lost 0 bases, the J end lost 1 base, and 11 bases lay between the germline ends. This CDR3 comprises 16 residues. The CDR3 here is CASSLAAGSSGNTIYF. DNA for the CDR3: TGTGCCAGCAGCTTGGCCGCGGGGTCGTCTGGAAACACCATATATTTT.

This chain uses TRBV6-5 with TRBJ2-1; TRBD2 matches at 9 bases. V lost 5 bases and J lost 7; bases outside the gene matches: 12. The V gene's germline CDR1 is MNHEY and CDR2 SVGAGI. The CDR3 loop spans 16 amino acids. CDR3: CASSNPGVAGENEQFF. For the CDR3, the DNA is TGTGCCAGCAGTAACCCCGGGGTAGCGGGGGAAAATGAGCAGTTCTTC.

The chain carries TRBV27 and TRBJ1-6, with 11 bases fitting TRBD1. CDR3 length: 14 amino acids. Germline-derived CDR1 and CDR2 are MNHEY and SMNVEV (reference sequence). After removal of 7 bases from V and 10 bases from J, the junction contained 6 bases not matched to a gene. In DNA form, the CDR3 reads TGTGCCAGCACCCGGACAGGGGGCCAATCACCCCTCCACTTT. This encodes CASTRTGGQSPLHF.

The chain uses TRBV5-1 and TRBJ1-1; D perhaps matches TRBD1 (6 bases). CDR3 length: 15 residues. The germline V gene encodes CDR1 SGHRS and CDR2 YFSETQ. The V gene lost 0 bases and the J gene lost 2 bases, with 11 bases spanning the gap. CDR3 loop: CASSLEGTLNTEAFF. The CDR3 region has the DNA TGCGCCAGCAGCTTGGAGGGGACATTAAACACTGAAGCTTTCTTT.

This clonotype was counted only a few times. The chain uses TRBV7-8 and TRBJ2-5; D unresolved. The V gene lost 5 bases and the J gene lost 4 bases, with 14 bases spanning the gap. The CDR3 is made up of 14 amino acids. CDR1 and CDR2 (germline): SGHVS, FQNEAQ. The CDR3 DNA reads as TGTGCCAGCAGCCCTATGGAGAAACGAGAGACCCAGTACTTC. This translates into CASSPMEKRETQYF.

This clonotype was seen repeatedly, ten times or more. V and J are TRBV7-9 and TRBJ1-5; D is possibly TRBD1 (5 bases). The germline gives CDR1 SEHNR, CDR2 FQNEAQ (reference sequence). CDR3 length: 14 amino acids. V gave up 1 base and J gave up 3 bases, with 7 bases separating them. CDR3 loop: CASSLGGYNQPQHF. The CDR3 DNA reads TGTGCCAGCAGCTTAGGGGGGTACAATCAGCCCCAGCATTTT.

This clonotype was observed at least ten times. J is TRBJ2-3 and V is TRBV7-9; the match to TRBD1 covers 8 bases. CDR1 is SEHNR and CDR2 is FQNEAQ in the germline V gene (reference sequence). The CDR3 length is 15 residues. The V gene end was trimmed by 7 bases and the J gene end by 5 bases; junction bases not matched to a gene: 11. The CDR3 nucleotides are TGTGCCAGCAACCCACCGGACAGGGAAGGAGATACGCAGTATTTT. Its translation: CASNPPDREGDTQYF.

The chain couples TRBV6-2 or TRBV6-3 to TRBJ2-1; 7 nucleotides match TRBD2. The V and J ends lost 2 bases and 4 bases, in that order; junction bases with no gene match: 14. Germline V gives CDR1 MNHEY, CDR2 SVGEGT. The CDR3 sequence is 18 residues long. The CDR3 protein is CASSYLSSGPGSYNEQFF. CDR3 bases: TGTGCCAGCAGTTACCTCAGTAGCGGGCCTGGGAGTTACAATGAGCAGTTCTTC.

This clonotype was seen only a few times. The chain links TRBV6-6 to TRBJ2-7, with a tentative D call TRBD1 (5 bases). Trimming left V 7 bases short and J 4 bases short, with 14 bases between. The CDR3 runs to 13 residues. CDR1 is MNHNY, CDR2 SVGAGI, per germline (reference sequence). In DNA form, the CDR3 reads TGTGCCAGCACGCCGTATTCAGGGTACGAGCAGTACTTC. As protein: CASTPYSGYEQYF.

At least ten counts were recorded for this clonotype. The CDR3 loop reads CASSLVSEEPQHF. Written as DNA, the CDR3 is TGTGCCAGCAGCTTAGTGTCAGAGGAGCCCCAGCATTTT. This chain connects TRBV7-2 to TRBJ1-5; D unclear. The CDR3 consists of 13 residues. Between the trimmed V and J ends, which lost 1 base and 8 bases, there was a span of 9 bases. From germline, CDR1 is SGHTA and CDR2 FQGNSA.

The table lists this clonotype with a few counts. The V and J genes are TRBV6-1 and TRBJ2-7; D is unresolved. This CDR3 has 12 residues. Germline V lookup: CDR1 MNHNS, CDR2 SASEGT. Trimming shortened V by 0 bases and J by 6 bases, and 6 bases separated the two germline ends. For the CDR3, the DNA is TGTGCCAGCAGTGAAGCGCCCATCGAGCAGTACGTC. Protein sequence: CASSEAPIEQYV.

The genes are TRBV27 and TRBJ1-2; TRBD1 might be the D (6 bases). Germline CDR1 is MNHEY and CDR2 is SMNVEV (reference sequence). The V and J ends lost 0 bases and 3 bases respectively, with 14 bases between them. This CDR3 is 16 amino acids long. CDR3 DNA: TGTGCCAGCAGTTTATCGAGGCGGGGGCTGTACTATGGCTACACCTTC. Translation: CASSLSRRGLYYGYTF.

This clonotype has a count of ten or more. The chain is built from TRBV7-6 and TRBJ1-3, with 7 bases identical to TRBD1. J gave up 0 bases and V 2 bases, and 7 bases lay outside the gene matches. Germline CDR1 is SGHVS and CDR2 is FNYEAQ. This CDR3 region has 17 residues. The CDR3 loop is CASSLYPGQLSGNTIYF. The CDR3, as DNA: TGTGCCAGCAGCTTATACCCGGGACAGCTCTCTGGAAACACCATATATTTT.

This clonotype has just a few counts. The V call is TRBV5-4, the J call TRBJ1-2, with D hard to call. The CDR3 is made up of 12 amino acids. Germline lookup yields CDR1 SGHNT and CDR2 YYREEE (reference sequence). V was shortened by 5 bases and J by 6 bases, with 11 bases between the two germline ends. The CDR3 DNA sequence: TGTGCCAGCAGAGAACAGAGAGATGGCTACACCTTC. Translation gives CASREQRDGYTF.

In its sample, this clonotype was seen many times. The chain uses TRBV7-6 and TRBJ1-1, with 10 bases aligning to TRBD1. The CDR3 sequence is 17 residues long. The V and J ends lost 2 bases and 1 base, in that order; junction bases with no gene match: 7. Looked up from germline, CDR1 is SGHVS and CDR2 is FNYEAQ. DNA of the CDR3: TGTGCCAGCAGCTTACCCTTGACAGGGGGCGCGAACACTGAAGCTTTCTTT. It encodes CASSLPLTGGANTEAFF.

The chain couples TRBV2 to TRBJ2-1; no firm D call. This CDR3 spans 14 amino acids. Germline loops: CDR1 SNHLY, CDR2 FYNNEI. V lost 5 bases and J 6 bases, leaving 14 bases between the germline ends. The CDR3 here is CASSPPEAVNEQFF. The CDR3 DNA reads as TGTGCCAGCAGTCCCCCTGAAGCAGTCAATGAGCAGTTCTTC.

This clonotype was seen more than once but under ten times. The chain links TRBV20-1 to TRBJ1-5; 8 bases agree with TRBD1. The CDR3 is 13 residues long. Germline V gene data show CDR1 as DFQATT and CDR2 as SNEGSKA (reference sequence). After removal of 4 bases from V and 4 bases from J, the junction contained 3 bases not matched to a gene. The CDR3 DNA is TGCAGTGCTACCGACAGGGGTAATCAGCCCCAGCATTTT. It yields the protein CSATDRGNQPQHF.